The present T cell receptor (beta chain) was sequenced within a study of shared clonotypes between healthy human individuals. J was trimmed by 2 bases and V by 1 base; bases with no gene match: 8. The germline V gene has CDR1 LNHNV and CDR2 YYDKDF (reference sequence). The CDR3 has 16 amino acids. Points from the study as a whole: Generation probability values for non-shared clonotypes were lower than those for clonotypes shared by all four donors. Sharing across four donors was highest in naive CD4 (approximately 5%) and lowest in memory CD8 (approximately 0.4%).

A note on this clone: Its antigen remains unidentified.

Libraries were prepared by immunoSEQ multiplex PCR; TCRdb keeps only in-frame clonotypes and omits some of them. The sample contains over a million clones, approximately 97% of which appear only once. The TCR originated in a man aged 30 to 45 in good health. The chain has TRBV15 and TRBJ2-7; 7 nucleotides align to TRBD1. Input material: naive CD4+ T cells sorted from blood. Noted subset: CD45RA+ positively selected. The DNA of the CDR3 is TGTGCCACCAGCAGAGCGCCGGGACAGCCACCCTACGAGCAGTACTTC. It yields the protein CATSRAPGQPPYEQYF.